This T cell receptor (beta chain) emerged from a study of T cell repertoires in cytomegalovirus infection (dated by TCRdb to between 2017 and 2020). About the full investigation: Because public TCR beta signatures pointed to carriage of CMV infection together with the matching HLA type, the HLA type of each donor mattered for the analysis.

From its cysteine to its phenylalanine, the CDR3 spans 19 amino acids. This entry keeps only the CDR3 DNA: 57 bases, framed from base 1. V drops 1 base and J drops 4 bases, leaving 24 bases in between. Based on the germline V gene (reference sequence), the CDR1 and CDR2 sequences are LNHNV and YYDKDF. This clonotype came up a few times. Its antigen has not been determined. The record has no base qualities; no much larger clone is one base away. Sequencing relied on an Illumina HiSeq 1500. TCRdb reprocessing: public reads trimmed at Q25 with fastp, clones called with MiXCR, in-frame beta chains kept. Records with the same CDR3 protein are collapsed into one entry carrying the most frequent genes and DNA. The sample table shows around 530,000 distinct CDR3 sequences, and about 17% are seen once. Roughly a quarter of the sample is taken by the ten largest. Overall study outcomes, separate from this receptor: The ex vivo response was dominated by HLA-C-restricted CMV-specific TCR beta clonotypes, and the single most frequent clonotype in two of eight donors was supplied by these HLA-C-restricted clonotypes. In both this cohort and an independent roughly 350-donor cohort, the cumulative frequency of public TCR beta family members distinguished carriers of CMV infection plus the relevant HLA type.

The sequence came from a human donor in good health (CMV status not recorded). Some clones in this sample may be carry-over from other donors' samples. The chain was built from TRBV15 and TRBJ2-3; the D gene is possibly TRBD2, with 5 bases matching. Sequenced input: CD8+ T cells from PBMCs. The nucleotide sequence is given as TGTGCCACCAGCAGAGTTCCGCGGCTAGCCCCCAGAGCAGCAGATACGCAGTATTTT. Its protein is CATSRVPRLAPRAADTQYF.